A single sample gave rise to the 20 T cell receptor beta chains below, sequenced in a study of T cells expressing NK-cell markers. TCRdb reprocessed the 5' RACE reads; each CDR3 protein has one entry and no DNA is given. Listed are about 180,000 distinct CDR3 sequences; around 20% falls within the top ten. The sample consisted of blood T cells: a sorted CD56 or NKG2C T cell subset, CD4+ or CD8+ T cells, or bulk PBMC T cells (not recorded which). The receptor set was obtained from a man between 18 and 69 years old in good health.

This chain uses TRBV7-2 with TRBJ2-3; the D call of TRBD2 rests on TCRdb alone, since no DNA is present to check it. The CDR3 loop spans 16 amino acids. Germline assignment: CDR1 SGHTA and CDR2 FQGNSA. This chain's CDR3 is CASSLLAGLSADTQYF.

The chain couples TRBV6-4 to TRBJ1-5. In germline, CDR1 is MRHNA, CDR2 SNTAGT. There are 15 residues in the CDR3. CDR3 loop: CASGYRARLVRPQHF.

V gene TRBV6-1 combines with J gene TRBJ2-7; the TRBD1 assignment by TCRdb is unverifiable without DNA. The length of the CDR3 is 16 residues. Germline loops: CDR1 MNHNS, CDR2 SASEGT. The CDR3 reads CASTMTRDRVLSEQYF.

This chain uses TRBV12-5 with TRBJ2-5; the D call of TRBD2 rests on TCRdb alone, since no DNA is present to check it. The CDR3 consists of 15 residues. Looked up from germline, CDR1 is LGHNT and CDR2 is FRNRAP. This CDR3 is CASGNSDHSPQTQYF.

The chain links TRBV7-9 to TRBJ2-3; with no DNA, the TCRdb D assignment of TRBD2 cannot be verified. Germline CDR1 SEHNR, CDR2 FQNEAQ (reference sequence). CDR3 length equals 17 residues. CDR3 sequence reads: CASSLTSGYTSTDTQYF.

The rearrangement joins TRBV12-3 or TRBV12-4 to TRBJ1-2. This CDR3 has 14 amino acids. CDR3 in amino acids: CASSLGRFYYGYTF.

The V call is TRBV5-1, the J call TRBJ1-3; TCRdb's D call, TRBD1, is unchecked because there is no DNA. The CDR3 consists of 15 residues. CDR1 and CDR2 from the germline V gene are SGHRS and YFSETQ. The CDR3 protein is CASSIRTVHGNTIYF.

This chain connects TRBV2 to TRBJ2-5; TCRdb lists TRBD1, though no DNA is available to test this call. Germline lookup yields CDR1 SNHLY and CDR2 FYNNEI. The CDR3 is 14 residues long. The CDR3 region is CASSGLGVRTTQYF.

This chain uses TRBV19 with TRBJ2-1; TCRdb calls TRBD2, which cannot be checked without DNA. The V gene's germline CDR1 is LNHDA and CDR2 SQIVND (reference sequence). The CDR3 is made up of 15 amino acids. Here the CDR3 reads CASSMASGPYNEQFF.

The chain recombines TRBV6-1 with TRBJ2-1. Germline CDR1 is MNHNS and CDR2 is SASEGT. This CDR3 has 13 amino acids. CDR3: CASGSGPYNEQFF.

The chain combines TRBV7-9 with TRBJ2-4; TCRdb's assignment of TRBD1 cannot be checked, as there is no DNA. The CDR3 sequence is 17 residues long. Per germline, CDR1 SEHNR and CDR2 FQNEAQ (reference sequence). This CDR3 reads CASSLGTGGISKNIQYF.

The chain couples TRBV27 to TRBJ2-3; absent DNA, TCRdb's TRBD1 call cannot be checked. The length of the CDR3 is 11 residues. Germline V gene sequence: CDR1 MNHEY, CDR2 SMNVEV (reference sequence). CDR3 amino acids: CASRRGDTQYF.

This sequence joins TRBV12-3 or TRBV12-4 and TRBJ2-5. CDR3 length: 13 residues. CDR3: CASSLGQTETQYF.

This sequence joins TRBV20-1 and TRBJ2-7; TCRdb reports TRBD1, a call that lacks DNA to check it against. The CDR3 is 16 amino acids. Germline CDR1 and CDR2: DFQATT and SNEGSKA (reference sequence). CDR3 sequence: CSARDPMDSAAYEQYF.

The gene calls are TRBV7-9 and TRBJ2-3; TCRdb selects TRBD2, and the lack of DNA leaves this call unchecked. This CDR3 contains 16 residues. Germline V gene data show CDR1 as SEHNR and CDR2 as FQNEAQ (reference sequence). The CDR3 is CASSLDGGAVPDTQYF.

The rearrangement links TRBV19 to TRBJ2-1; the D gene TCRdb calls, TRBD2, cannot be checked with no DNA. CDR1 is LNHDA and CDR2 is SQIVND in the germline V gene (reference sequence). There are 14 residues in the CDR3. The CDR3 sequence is CASSMRGDYNEQFF.

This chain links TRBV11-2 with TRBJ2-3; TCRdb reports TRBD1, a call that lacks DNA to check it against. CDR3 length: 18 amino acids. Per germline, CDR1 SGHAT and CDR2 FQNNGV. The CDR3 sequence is CASSPAPRVAGATDTQYF.

The CDR3: CASSLMRGGAYNEQFF. This chain uses TRBV5-6 with TRBJ2-1; TCRdb's D call of TRBD2 is untestable without DNA. Germline CDR1 reads SGHDT; CDR2 reads YYEEEE. There are 16 residues in the CDR3.

The CDR3 loop reads CASRQGYEETQYF. This chain uses TRBV2 with TRBJ2-5. Germline V CDR1 and CDR2: SNHLY, FYNNEI. The CDR3 length is 13 residues.

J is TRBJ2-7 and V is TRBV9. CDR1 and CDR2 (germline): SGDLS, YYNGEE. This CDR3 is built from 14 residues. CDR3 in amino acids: CASSVVDNPYEQYF.